The 19 T cell receptor beta chains below were found in one sample sequenced in a study of blood T cell repertoires in COVID-19. Measured with immunoSEQ multiplex PCR; TCRdb has only the in-frame clones, and not every one. Among 75,000 to 90,000 clones listed, about 73% were seen once. Input material: peripheral blood. Receptors were obtained from a man in his 60s with COVID-19, enrolled during active disease.

This clone was recorded only once. The CDR3, as DNA: TGTGCCAGCAGCGTAGAACTAGCGGGAGGAGCCGGGGAGCTGTTTTTT. This sequence encodes CASSVELAGGAGELFF. V usage is TRBV9 and J usage is TRBJ2-2; 12 bases map to TRBD2. Germline V gene lookup returns CDR1 SGDLS and CDR2 YYNGEE. V lost 0 bases and J lost 6; bases outside the gene matches: 3. The CDR3 has 16 residues.

In this sample, this clone turned up once. The genes are TRBV3-1 (or the pseudogene TRBV3-2) and TRBJ1-2, with TRBD1 matching 9 bases. The germline gives CDR1 LGHDT, CDR2 YNNKEL (reference sequence). The CDR3 runs 14 residues. The V and J ends lost 5 bases and 6 bases, in that order; junction bases with no gene match: 7. The CDR3 sequence: CASSDRDRVNGYTF. CDR3 nucleotide sequence: TGTGCCAGCAGCGACCGGGACAGGGTAAATGGCTACACCTTC.

The V and J genes are TRBV6-5 and TRBJ1-6; TRBD1 aligns across 11 bases. The CDR3 is 14 amino acids. CDR1 is MNHEY, CDR2 SVGAGI, per germline. V lost 8 bases, J lost 9 bases, and 6 bases stayed unmatched. The CDR3 spells CASGSDRGLSPLHF. CDR3 DNA: TGTGCCAGCGGGTCGGACAGGGGGCTTTCACCCCTCCACTTT.

This rearrangement joins TRBV4-1 to TRBJ1-4; D is unclear. Between the trimmed V and J ends, which lost 1 base and 8 bases, there was a span of 11 bases. Germline V gives CDR1 MGHRA, CDR2 YSYEKL. CDR3 size: 14 residues. Here the CDR3 reads CASSQVEVLEKLFF. The CDR3 DNA is TGCGCCAGCAGCCAAGTGGAGGTATTGGAAAAACTGTTTTTT.

V and J are TRBV5-4 and TRBJ2-2; TRBD1 is a possible D gene (5 bases). The CDR3 consists of 15 residues. The V gene's germline CDR1 is SGHNT and CDR2 YYREEE (reference sequence). Deletions cut 6 bases from V and 0 bases from J, with 12 bases between. The chain's CDR3 is CASTIAGTNTGELFF. CDR3 coding DNA: TGTGCCAGCACCATCGCAGGGACGAACACCGGGGAGCTGTTTTTT.

In its sample, this clone was seen a few times. The J gene is TRBJ1-2, the V gene TRBV7-6; no clear D. V shed 5 bases and J shed 11 bases, with 18 bases lying between them. Per the germline V gene, CDR1 is SGHVS and CDR2 is FNYEAQ. The CDR3 totals 13 residues. The CDR3 DNA reads TGTGCCAGCAGCCCGCCGGGGTCTTCTGTTTACACCTTC. Translated, it gives CASSPPGSSVYTF.

The rearrangement links TRBV7-3 to TRBJ2-5; 14 bases map to TRBD2. CDR3 size: 15 residues. Germline CDR1 reads SGHTA; CDR2 reads FQGTGA. Germline trimming cut 0 bases from V and 11 bases from J; bases unmatched to any gene: 5. For the CDR3, the DNA is TGTGCCAGCAGCTTAACGCCGGGACTAGCGGGGGTACAGTACTTC. It encodes CASSLTPGLAGVQYF.

The J gene is TRBJ2-5, the V gene TRBV19; 7 bases line up with TRBD1. The CDR3 is 14 residues long. The V gene's germline CDR1 is LNHDA and CDR2 SQIVND (reference sequence). The ends lost 4 bases at V and 1 base at J; junction bases unmatched: 3. In nucleotides, the CDR3 is TGTGCCAGTAGTACAGACAGGGCCCAAGAGACCCAGTACTTC. The encoded protein is CASSTDRAQETQYF.

The chain uses TRBV4-3 and TRBJ2-7; tentatively, D is TRBD2 (5 bases). The CDR3 covers 14 residues. Deletions cut 1 base from V and 0 bases from J, with 7 bases between. CDR1 and CDR2 from the germline V gene are LGHNA and YSLEER. CDR3 amino acids: CASSQGTSSYEQYF. The CDR3 nucleotides read TGCGCCAGCAGCCAAGGGACTTCCTCCTACGAGCAGTACTTC.

This clone was seen once. The J gene is TRBJ1-1, the V gene TRBV28; D uncertain. V lost 8 bases and J lost 8, with 12 bases in between. Germline V gene sequence: CDR1 MDHEN, CDR2 SYDVKM. CDR3 length: 11 amino acids. The CDR3 nucleotides read TGTGCCAGCTGTTGGGCCTTCGAAGCTTTCTTT. Translating gives CASCWAFEAFF.

V and J are TRBV28 and TRBJ2-3, with 8 nucleotides matching TRBD2. The CDR3 loop spans 14 amino acids. Germline CDR1 reads MDHEN; CDR2 reads SYDVKM. Unmatched junction bases numbered 4, after V lost 4 bases and J lost 4 bases. Here the CDR3 DNA reads TGTGCCAGCAGTTCCGTAGCGGGGCCAGATACGCAGTATTTT. It encodes CASSSVAGPDTQYF.

A single count supports this clone. V and J are TRBV18 and TRBJ1-1; unclear D gene. Germline values: CDR1 KGHSH, CDR2 LQKENI. V was shortened by 1 base and J by 3 bases, with 6 bases between the two germline ends. This CDR3 contains 13 residues. This CDR3 is CASSPLLDTEAFF. CDR3 bases: TGTGCCAGCTCACCACTACTTGACACTGAAGCTTTCTTT.

This clone was counted many times. V and J are TRBV19 and TRBJ1-1; 8 nucleotides agree with TRBD1. The CDR3 loop spans 14 amino acids. V lost 2 bases to trimming and J lost 9 bases; unmatched junction nucleotides: 8. Germline V gene lookup returns CDR1 LNHDA and CDR2 SQIVND (reference sequence). The CDR3, as DNA: TGTGCCAGTAGTATATCTGGGACAGGTTCACAAGCTTTCTTT. Translated, it gives CASSISGTGSQAFF.

This sequence joins TRBV6-4 and TRBJ1-2; TRBD1 matches at 7 bases. Germline assignment: CDR1 MRHNA and CDR2 SNTAGT. The CDR3 consists of 21 residues. With V trimmed by 2 bases and J by 5 bases, 26 bases remained unmatched. CDR3 loop: CASSDILLNYFPGSGGYGYTF. The CDR3 region has the DNA TGTGCCAGCAGTGACATACTCCTAAATTACTTCCCCGGCTCAGGGGGGTATGGCTACACCTTC.

The chain recombines TRBV7-8 with TRBJ2-7; D unclear. The length of the CDR3 is 12 residues. Germline V gives CDR1 SGHVS, CDR2 FQNEAQ. V lost 5 bases, J lost 3 bases, and 8 bases lay in between. CDR3 sequence reads: CASSASSYEQYF. The CDR3, as DNA: TGTGCCAGCAGCGCCTCCAGCTACGAGCAGTACTTC.

The chain combines TRBV11-2 with TRBJ2-3; possibly TRBD2 for D (6 bases). Germline V gene sequence: CDR1 SGHAT, CDR2 FQNNGV. V was trimmed by 3 bases and J by 3 bases, leaving 10 bases between them. This CDR3 is 14 amino acids long. CDR3 protein: CASSLGRSTDTQYF. CDR3 DNA sequence: TGTGCCAGCAGCTTGGGGAGGAGTACAGATACGCAGTATTTT.

The chain has TRBV29-1 and TRBJ1-1; 9 bases align to TRBD1. V lost 8 bases and J lost 6; bases outside the gene matches: 16. The CDR3 is 15 amino acids. Germline-derived CDR1 and CDR2 are SQVTM and ANQGSEA. The CDR3 coding sequence is TGCAGCACGGGGTATAGAACAGGGGGCGCGGCTGAAGCTTTCTTT. Its translation: CSTGYRTGGAAEAFF.

The chain is built from TRBV12-3 or TRBV12-4 and TRBJ1-6, with no clear D. This CDR3 has 13 residues. Trimming took 7 bases from V and 8 from J, leaving 12 bases between them. This CDR3 reads CASKLKTDSPLHF. The CDR3 nucleotides read TGTGCCAGCAAACTAAAGACGGATTCACCCCTCCACTTT.

The chain is built from TRBV27 and TRBJ2-7; 10 nucleotides align to TRBD2. The V and J ends lost 8 bases and 3 bases, in that order; junction bases with no gene match: 10. Germline loops: CDR1 MNHEY, CDR2 SMNVEV (reference sequence). The length of the CDR3 is 15 residues. CDR3 sequence reads: CASAKTGTSVYEQYF. CDR3 DNA sequence: TGTGCCAGCGCAAAAACCGGGACTAGCGTCTACGAGCAGTACTTC.